The 15 T cell receptor beta chains in this list originate from one sample, sequenced in a study of T cell repertoires in cytomegalovirus infection. TCRdb independently ran MiXCR on the reads; one entry per CDR3 protein. This table holds more than 85,000 distinct CDR3 sequences, 29% found once. These receptors' antigens are unknown. Source: CD8+ T cells from cultured PBMCs, taken from culture after CMV antigen stimulation. Every receptor here comes from a human donor in good health (CMV status not recorded). Some clones in this sample may be carry-over from other donors' samples.

This clonotype has a count of ten or more. This rearrangement joins TRBV7-9 to TRBJ1-1; no definite D call. The germline V gene encodes CDR1 SEHNR and CDR2 FQNEAQ (reference sequence). The CDR3 is 15 residues long. The germline V and J ends were trimmed by 1 base and 0 bases, with 9 bases remaining between them. The CDR3 bases are TGTGCCAGCAGCTTAGGACCCGGGTTGAACACTGAAGCTTTCTTT. Its translation: CASSLGPGLNTEAFF.

V and J are TRBV4-1 and TRBJ1-2; TRBD1 agrees at 10 bases. Germline CDR1 is MGHRA and CDR2 is YSYEKL. CDR3 length: 16 residues. After removal of 1 base from V and 8 bases from J, the junction contained 10 bases not matched to a gene. In DNA form, the CDR3 reads TGCGCCAGCAGCCAAGGCGGGACAGGGGAGACTCTGGGCTACACCTTC. The encoded protein is CASSQGGTGETLGYTF.

CDR3 DNA sequence: TGTGCCAGCAGCCCCGCCGACAGGGGGCTAGAGGAGACCCAGTACTTC. It yields the protein CASSPADRGLEETQYF. The rearrangement links TRBV7-6 to TRBJ2-5; 10 bases align to TRBD1. This CDR3 has 16 residues. Germline-derived CDR1 and CDR2 are SGHVS and FNYEAQ. V shed 5 bases, J shed 5 bases, and the junction held 11 bases outside the gene matches.

This clonotype has at least ten counts. The chain employs TRBV7-9 and TRBJ1-1; D not resolved. Trimming pared 3 bases from V and 1 base from J, leaving 12 bases between. The CDR3 sequence is 15 residues long. Germline lookup yields CDR1 SEHNR and CDR2 FQNEAQ (reference sequence). The CDR3 is CASSFLNVQNTEAFF. The CDR3 nucleotides are TGTGCCAGCAGCTTCCTCAATGTTCAGAACACTGAAGCTTTCTTT.

A few counts support this clonotype. The chain carries TRBV4-1 and TRBJ2-7, with 7 nucleotides matching TRBD1. Germline values: CDR1 MGHRA, CDR2 YSYEKL. The V gene end was trimmed by 1 base and the J gene end by 2 bases; junction bases not matched to a gene: 5. CDR3 length: 15 amino acids. The CDR3 protein is CASSQVQDRTYEQYF. Written as DNA, the CDR3 is TGCGCCAGCAGCCAAGTTCAGGACAGGACCTACGAGCAGTACTTC.

The CDR3, as DNA: TGCAGTGCCCTACCCCTGCAACAGGGGGCATGGGAGACCCAGTACTTC. This encodes CSALPLQQGAWETQYF. The chain recombines TRBV20-1 with TRBJ2-5, with TRBD1 matching 9 bases. CDR1 is DFQATT, CDR2 SNEGSKA, per germline (reference sequence). Germline trimming cut 6 bases from V and 5 bases from J; bases unmatched to any gene: 16. The CDR3 sequence is 16 residues long.

V gene TRBV27 combines with J gene TRBJ1-1, with D perhaps matching TRBD1 (5 bases). Between the trimmed V and J ends, which lost 5 bases and 1 base, there was a span of 17 bases. Germline V gives CDR1 MNHEY, CDR2 SMNVEV (reference sequence). The CDR3 has 16 residues. Here the CDR3 DNA reads TGTGCCAGCAGTCTCCTCAGGGTGGGGCCGAACACTGAAGCTTTCTTT. This codes for CASSLLRVGPNTEAFF.

This chain connects TRBV4-1 to TRBJ2-3; 13 nucleotides agree with TRBD2. Germline loops: CDR1 MGHRA, CDR2 YSYEKL. Trimming removed 4 bases from V and 3 bases from J; junction bases left unmatched: 4. This CDR3 has 16 residues. DNA for the CDR3: TGCGCCAGCAGCCCCCGACTAGCGGGGGGAACAGATACGCAGTATTTT. Protein product: CASSPRLAGGTDTQYF.

The chain employs TRBV19 and TRBJ2-3; D remains unclear. Trimming left V 3 bases short and J 5 bases short, with 15 bases between. The CDR3 is 15 residues long. The germline V gene has CDR1 LNHDA and CDR2 SQIVND (reference sequence). The CDR3 nucleotides are TGTGCCAGTAGTATTCAGGTAGGGCCGCAAGATACGCAGTATTTT. Residues: CASSIQVGPQDTQYF.

The V gene is TRBV12-3 or TRBV12-4, the J gene TRBJ1-3, with TRBD1 as a possible D gene (6 bases). The CDR3 totals 15 residues. V lost 5 bases, J lost 1 base, and 12 bases lay in between. The DNA of the CDR3 is TGTGCCAGCAGTCCAACAGGGACGTCTGGAAACACCATATATTTT. It is translated as CASSPTGTSGNTIYF.

V usage is TRBV7-3 and J usage is TRBJ1-2; no clear D gene. CDR1 is SGHTA and CDR2 is FQGTGA in the germline V gene. The CDR3 length is 13 residues. V lost 2 bases and J lost 8, with 12 bases in between. In nucleotides, the CDR3 is TGTGCCAGCAGCTTAGGAGCGGTGGACGGCTACACCTTC. It is translated as CASSLGAVDGYTF.

In its sample, this clonotype was seen a few times. The chain couples TRBV5-1 to TRBJ2-7, with 10 bases aligning to TRBD1. The germline gives CDR1 SGHRS, CDR2 YFSETQ. This CDR3 has 16 amino acids. V gave up 5 bases and J gave up 7 bases; unmatched junction bases: 15. The CDR3 sequence is CASRPTGGELRLEQYF. CDR3 DNA sequence: TGCGCCAGCAGGCCGACAGGGGGCGAATTACGGTTGGAGCAGTACTTC.

The chain carries TRBV4-2 and TRBJ2-5; TRBD2 agrees at 9 bases. V dropped 0 bases and J dropped 4; count of bases not matched to a gene: 9. Germline assignment: CDR1 LGHNA and CDR2 YNFKEQ. This CDR3 contains 17 residues. DNA for the CDR3: TGTGCCAGCAGCCAAGATCTAACTAGCGGGTTGGTAGAGACCCAGTACTTC. It codes for CASSQDLTSGLVETQYF.

The table lists this clonotype with a few counts. The CDR3 sequence is CASSYSVSYEQYF. In DNA, the CDR3 is TGTGCCAGCAGCTATTCAGTTTCCTACGAGCAGTACTTC. J is TRBJ2-7 and V is TRBV7-9; D uncertain. The V and J ends lost 4 bases and 1 base respectively, with 8 bases between them. Per the germline V gene, CDR1 is SEHNR and CDR2 is FQNEAQ (reference sequence). The CDR3 contains 13 residues.

V usage is TRBV9 and J usage is TRBJ1-2; D gene unclear. V lost 7 bases and J 7 bases, leaving 11 bases between the germline ends. The CDR3 runs 11 residues. Germline CDR1 and CDR2: SGDLS and YYNGEE. As DNA, the CDR3 is TGTGCCAGCTTCTCGGGCTTTGGCTACACCTTC. Translating it yields CASFSGFGYTF.